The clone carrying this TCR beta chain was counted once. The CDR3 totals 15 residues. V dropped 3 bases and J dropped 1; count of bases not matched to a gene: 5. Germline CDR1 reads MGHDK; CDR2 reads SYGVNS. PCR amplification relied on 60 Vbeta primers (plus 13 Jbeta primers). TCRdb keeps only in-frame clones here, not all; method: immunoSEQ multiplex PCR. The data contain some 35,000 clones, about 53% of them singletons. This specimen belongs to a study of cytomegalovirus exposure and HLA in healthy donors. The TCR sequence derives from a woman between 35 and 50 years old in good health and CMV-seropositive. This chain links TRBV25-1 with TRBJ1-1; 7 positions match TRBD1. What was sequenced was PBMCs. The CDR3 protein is CASSDPRTGNTEAFF. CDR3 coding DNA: TGTGCCAGCAGTGATCCCCGGACAGGGAACACTGAAGCTTTCTTT. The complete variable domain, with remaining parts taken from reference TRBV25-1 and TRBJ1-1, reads EADIYQTPRYLVIGTGKKITLECSQTMGHDKMYWYQQDPGMELHLIHYSYGVNSTEKGDLSSESTVSRIRTEHFPLTLESARPSHTSQYLCASSDPRTGNTEAFFGQGTRLTVV.